Shown below are 13 T cell receptor beta chains from a single sample sequenced in a study of blood T cells in healthy people across ages. Using a J-beta primer mix together with a sample-barcoded 5' primer, a second PCR was run for about 6 to 12 cycles. TCRdb recomputed calls from the 5' RACE reads with MiXCR, one row per CDR3 protein. In the table there are approximately 1,000,000 distinct CDR3 sequences, 35% to 55% of which are singletons. Sequences were obtained from blood. These TCRs come from an older woman in good health.

This clonotype showed up just a few times. The CDR3 here is CASSPQLAGTDTQYF. The CDR3 coding sequence is TGTGCCAGCTCACCACAACTAGCGGGCACAGATACGCAGTATTTT. The V gene is TRBV18, the J gene TRBJ2-3, with 8 bases aligning to TRBD2. V was pared by 1 base and J by 1 base, with 1 base of the junction left unmatched. The CDR3 runs to 15 residues. Germline lookup yields CDR1 KGHSH and CDR2 LQKENI.

Points on this clonotype: It may be a read error: a sequence one base away is much more abundant. V gene TRBV11-2 combines with J gene TRBJ2-5, with D possibly being TRBD1 (6 bases). Per germline, CDR1 SGHAT and CDR2 FQNNGV. There are 15 residues in the CDR3. This chain's CDR3 is CANSPRTDKQETQYF. The DNA of the CDR3 is TGTGCCAACAGCCCGAGGACAGACAAGCAAGAGACCCAGTACTTC.

This clonotype was observed once. V is TRBV10-3 and J is TRBJ2-5; tentative D call: TRBD2 (6 bases). V gave up 3 bases and J gave up 13 bases, with 15 bases separating them. CDR1 is ENHRY, CDR2 SYGVKD, per germline. There are 12 residues in the CDR3. CDR3 coding DNA: TGTGCCATCAGTGAAGGGGAGGTCAATACGTACTTC. Translated: CAISEGEVNTYF.

This clonotype was counted between two and nine times. The V and J genes are TRBV9 and TRBJ1-4; TRBD1 agrees at 7 bases. V was pared by 0 bases and J by 0 bases, with 2 bases of the junction left unmatched. From germline, CDR1 is SGDLS and CDR2 YYNGEE. The CDR3 sequence is 16 residues long. The CDR3 nucleotides are TGTGCCAGCAGCGTAGAAGGGGGCCCAACTAATGAAAAACTGTTTTTT. Translation: CASSVEGGPTNEKLFF.

The chain recombines TRBV7-8 with TRBJ2-4; perhaps TRBD2 as D (7 bases). V lost 5 bases and J lost 15, with 23 bases in between. The CDR3 totals 14 residues. Germline CDR1 reads SGHVS; CDR2 reads FQNEAQ. This CDR3 reads CASSVLGTRGDRYF. Written as DNA, the CDR3 is TGTGCCAGCAGCGTACTCGGGACACGGGGGGATAGGTACTTC.

V is TRBV28 and J is TRBJ1-2, with 7 nucleotides matching TRBD1. The CDR3 contains 16 residues. The V segment lost 6 bases and the J segment 4 bases; nucleotides outside the gene matches: 14. Germline CDR1 and CDR2: MDHEN and SYDVKM. CDR3 protein: CASRKVVGGRFYGYTF. The CDR3 DNA reads TGTGCCAGCAGGAAAGTCGTAGGGGGCCGATTCTATGGCTACACCTTC.

This clonotype was detected ten times or more. The rearrangement joins TRBV6-5 to TRBJ2-7, with 9 bases matching TRBD1. The V segment lost 6 bases and the J segment 6 bases; nucleotides outside the gene matches: 12. The CDR3 length is 15 residues. CDR1 and CDR2 (germline): MNHEY, SVGAGI. CDR3 protein: CASSPTGTGKGEQYF. The DNA for the CDR3 is TGTGCCAGCAGCCCGACGGGGACAGGGAAGGGCGAGCAGTACTTC.

This clonotype came up a few times. The gene calls are TRBV6-1 and TRBJ2-1; no clear D gene. Trimming took 1 base from V and 8 from J, leaving 0 bases between them. The CDR3 is made up of 10 amino acids. Per the germline V gene, CDR1 is MNHNS and CDR2 is SASEGT. This CDR3 is CASSEDEQFF. Written as DNA, the CDR3 is TGTGCCAGCAGTGAAGATGAGCAGTTCTTC.

The J gene is TRBJ1-1, the V gene TRBV5-1; D is unresolved. The CDR3 has 15 amino acids. The V gene's germline CDR1 is SGHRS and CDR2 YFSETQ. V was pared by 4 bases and J by 2 bases, with 15 bases between. The CDR3 reads CASSPRTGDNTEAFF. The DNA of the CDR3 is TGCGCCAGCAGCCCCCGGACGGGAGACAACACTGAAGCTTTCTTT.

This chain joins TRBV20-1 and TRBJ2-7, with 12 bases lining up with TRBD1. Germline V gene data show CDR1 as DFQATT and CDR2 as SNEGSKA (reference sequence). The J segment lost 4 bases and the V segment lost 2 bases, leaving 6 bases of the junction unmatched. The CDR3 runs to 15 residues. CDR3: CSARPGDRGRYEQYF. The CDR3 bases are TGCAGTGCTAGACCCGGGGACAGGGGGCGGTACGAGCAGTACTTC.

This clonotype was seen only a few times. V and J are TRBV20-1 and TRBJ1-4; a possible D gene is TRBD1 (6 bases). There are 13 residues in the CDR3. V was cut by 2 bases and J by 6 bases, with 10 bases left in between. CDR1 DFQATT and CDR2 SNEGSKA come from the germline V gene (reference sequence). CDR3 in DNA: TGCAGTGCTAGACCCTGGACAGATGAAAAACTGTTTTTT. It specifies CSARPWTDEKLFF.

This clonotype was seen a handful of times. The chain recombines TRBV20-1 with TRBJ2-4; D might be TRBD2 (5 bases). The germline V gene encodes CDR1 DFQATT and CDR2 SNEGSKA (reference sequence). Trimming removed 2 bases from V and 13 bases from J, with 21 bases in between. The CDR3 is 14 amino acids. This CDR3 is CSARRLGEVGEQYF. The DNA for the CDR3 is TGCAGTGCTAGACGACTGGGAGAAGTCGGGGAGCAGTACTTC.

The CDR3 DNA reads as TGTGCCAGCAGCTTCCGACTAGCGGGGGGAGCTCCCCTGGAGACCCAGTACTTC. It is translated as CASSFRLAGGAPLETQYF. This rearrangement joins TRBV7-2 to TRBJ2-5; 13 bases line up with TRBD2. Germline V gene data show CDR1 as SGHTA and CDR2 as FQGNSA. Trimming took 3 bases from V and 5 from J; bases not matched to a gene: 12. This CDR3 is built from 18 residues. Variable domain in full (rest from reference TRBV7-2 and TRBJ2-5): GAGVSQSPSNKVTEKGKDVELRCDPISGHTALYWYRQSLGQGLEFLIYFQGNSAPDKSGLPSDRFSAERTGGSVSTLTIQRTQQEDSAVYLCASSFRLAGGAPLETQYFGPGTRLLVL.